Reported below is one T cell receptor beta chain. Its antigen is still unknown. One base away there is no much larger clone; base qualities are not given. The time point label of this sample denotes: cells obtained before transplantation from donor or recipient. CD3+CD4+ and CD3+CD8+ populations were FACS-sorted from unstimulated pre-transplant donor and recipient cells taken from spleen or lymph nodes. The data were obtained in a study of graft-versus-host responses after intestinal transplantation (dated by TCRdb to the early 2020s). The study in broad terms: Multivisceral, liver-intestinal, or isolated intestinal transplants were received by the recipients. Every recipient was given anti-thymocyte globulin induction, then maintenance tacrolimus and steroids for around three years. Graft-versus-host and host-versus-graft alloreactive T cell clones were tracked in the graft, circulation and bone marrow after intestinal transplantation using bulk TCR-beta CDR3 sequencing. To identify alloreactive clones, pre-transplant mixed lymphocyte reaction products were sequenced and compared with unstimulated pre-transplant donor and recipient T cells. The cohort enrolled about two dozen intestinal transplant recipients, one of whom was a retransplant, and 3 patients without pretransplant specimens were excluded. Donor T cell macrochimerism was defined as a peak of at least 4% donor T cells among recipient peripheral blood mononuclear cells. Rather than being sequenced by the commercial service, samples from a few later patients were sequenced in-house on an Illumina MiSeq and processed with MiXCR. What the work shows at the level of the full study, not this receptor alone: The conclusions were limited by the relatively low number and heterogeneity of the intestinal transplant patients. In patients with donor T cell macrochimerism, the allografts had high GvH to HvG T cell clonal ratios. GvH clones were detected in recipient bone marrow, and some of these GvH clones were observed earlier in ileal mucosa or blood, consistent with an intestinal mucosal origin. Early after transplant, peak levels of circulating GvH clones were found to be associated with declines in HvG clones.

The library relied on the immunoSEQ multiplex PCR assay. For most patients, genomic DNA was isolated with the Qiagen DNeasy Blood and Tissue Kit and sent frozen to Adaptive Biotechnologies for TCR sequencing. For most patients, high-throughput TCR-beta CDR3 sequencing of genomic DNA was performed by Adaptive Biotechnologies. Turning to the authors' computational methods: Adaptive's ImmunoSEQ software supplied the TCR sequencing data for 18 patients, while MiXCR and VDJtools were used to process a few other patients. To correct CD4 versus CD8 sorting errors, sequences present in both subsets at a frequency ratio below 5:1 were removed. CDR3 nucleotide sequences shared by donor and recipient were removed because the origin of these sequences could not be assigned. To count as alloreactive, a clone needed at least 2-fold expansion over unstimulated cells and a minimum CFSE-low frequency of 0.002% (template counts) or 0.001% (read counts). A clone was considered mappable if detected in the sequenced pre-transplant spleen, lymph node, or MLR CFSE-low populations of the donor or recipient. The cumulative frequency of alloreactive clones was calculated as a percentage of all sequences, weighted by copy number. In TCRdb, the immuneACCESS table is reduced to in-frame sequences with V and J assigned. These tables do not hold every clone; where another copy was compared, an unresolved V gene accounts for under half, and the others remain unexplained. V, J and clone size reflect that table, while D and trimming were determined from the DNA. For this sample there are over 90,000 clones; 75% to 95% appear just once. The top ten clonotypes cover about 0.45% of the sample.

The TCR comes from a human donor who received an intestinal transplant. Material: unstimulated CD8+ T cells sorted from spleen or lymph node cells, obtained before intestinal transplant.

The CDR3 protein sequence reads: CASSPAGTSGYTDTQYF. The bases are TGTGCCAGCAGCCCTGCCGGGACTAGCGGTTACACAGATACGCAGTATTTT. The rearrangement combines TRBV7-3 with TRBJ2-3; TRBD2 lines up with 11 middle nucleotides. Here V drops 5 bases and J drops 2 bases, and the junction holds 9 bases not matched to any gene. There are 17 amino acids in the CDR3, from cysteine to phenylalanine inclusive. The sequence is cut down to CDR3 DNA, 51 bases in frame from base 1. Reading the germline V gene gives CDR1 SGHTA and CDR2 FQGTGA.